The 23 T cell receptor beta chains listed next were all sequenced from one sample in a study of blood T cell repertoires in COVID-19. Clones were read by immunoSEQ multiplex PCR, and TCRdb kept only the in-frame ones, dropping some. The sample lists about 200,000 clones, 90% occurring once. The material sequenced was peripheral blood. These receptors all stem from a man in his fifties or sixties with acute or convalescent COVID-19.

This chain connects TRBV19 to TRBJ1-5, with 8 bases that match TRBD1. CDR1 is LNHDA and CDR2 is SQIVND in the germline V gene (reference sequence). The CDR3 is 14 amino acids. J was trimmed by 4 bases and V by 6 bases; bases with no gene match: 5. DNA for the CDR3: TGTGCCAGTAGCGACAGGGGTTATAATCAGCCCCAGCATTTT. Its protein is CASSDRGYNQPQHF.

The chain combines TRBV4-1 with TRBJ1-4; 8 nucleotides line up with TRBD1. Germline V gives CDR1 MGHRA, CDR2 YSYEKL. Trimming at V came to 3 bases and at J to 5 bases, leaving 5 bases not matched to a gene. The CDR3 runs to 15 residues. CDR3 sequence reads: CASSHLDRDNEKLFF. For the CDR3, the DNA is TGCGCCAGCAGCCACCTGGACAGGGACAATGAAAAACTGTTTTTT.

The rearrangement links TRBV7-9 to TRBJ1-1; possibly TRBD1 for D (5 bases). CDR1 is SEHNR and CDR2 is FQNEAQ in the germline V gene (reference sequence). V shed 5 bases and J shed 9 bases, with 22 bases lying between them. The CDR3 spans 15 residues. The CDR3 bases are TGTGCCAGCAGCCTACAAAGTGGACAAGACCTAAAAGCTTTCTTT. Translation gives CASSLQSGQDLKAFF.

This chain joins TRBV7-8 and TRBJ2-1; 11 bases align to TRBD2. Germline V gene lookup returns CDR1 SGHVS and CDR2 FQNEAQ. The CDR3 totals 16 residues. V lost 5 bases, J lost 0 bases, and 3 bases stayed unmatched. CDR3 sequence: CASSLTSGNSYNEQFF. CDR3 DNA: TGTGCCAGCAGCCTGACTAGCGGGAACTCCTACAATGAGCAGTTCTTC.

CDR3 sequence (DNA): TGTGCCAGCAGTGCCGGGACTAGCGCATATTCTAGCACAGATACGCAGTATTTT. Translating it yields CASSAGTSAYSSTDTQYF. V usage is TRBV27 and J usage is TRBJ2-3; the match to TRBD2 covers 10 bases. The V gene's germline CDR1 is MNHEY and CDR2 SMNVEV (reference sequence). This CDR3 is 18 amino acids long. V was clipped by 5 bases and J by 0 bases; unmatched bases: 11.

This clone was detected only once. The rearrangement uses TRBV7-9 and TRBJ1-4; D is perhaps TRBD1 (5 bases). CDR1 and CDR2 (germline): SEHNR, FQNEAQ (reference sequence). CDR3 length equals 15 residues. Trimming cost V 2 bases and J 8 bases, with 15 bases left between them. The CDR3 sequence: CASSLRTFPGEKLFF. In nucleotides, the CDR3 is TGTGCCAGCAGCTTACGGACATTTCCTGGGGAAAAACTGTTTTTT. Based on the CDR3 plus reference TRBV7-9 and TRBJ1-4, the full variable domain is DTGVSQNPRHKITKRGQNVTFRCDPISEHNRLYWYRQTLGQGPEFLTYFQNEAQLEKSRLLSDRFSAERPKGSFSTLEIQRTEQGDSAMYLCASSLRTFPGEKLFFGSGTQLSVL.

The chain carries TRBV4-1 and TRBJ2-5; 7 positions agree with TRBD1. CDR1 and CDR2 (germline): MGHRA, YSYEKL. The J segment lost 2 bases and the V segment lost 4 bases, leaving 7 bases of the junction unmatched. The CDR3 contains 15 residues. In DNA, the CDR3 is TGCGCCAGCAGCCCTTACGGACAGGAACAAGAGACCCAGTACTTC. Translation: CASSPYGQEQETQYF.

This rearrangement joins TRBV10-3 to TRBJ2-2; 9 positions agree with TRBD2. Germline V gene sequence: CDR1 ENHRY, CDR2 SYGVKD. This CDR3 region has 17 residues. J lost 7 bases, V lost 0 bases, and 9 bases had no gene match. DNA for the CDR3: TGTGCCATCAGTGAGTCGAAATTAGCGGGAGCAATCGGGGAGCTGTTTTTT. Encoded protein: CAISESKLAGAIGELFF.

The chain is built from TRBV18 and TRBJ1-4; the D gene is possibly TRBD1 (6 bases). This CDR3 contains 15 residues. V lost 5 bases to trimming and J lost 6 bases, with 16 bases between them. The V gene's germline CDR1 is KGHSH and CDR2 LQKENI. This chain's CDR3 is CASSSEGGLDEKLFF. CDR3 DNA sequence: TGTGCCAGCTCATCCGAGGGGGGGCTGGATGAAAAACTGTTTTTT.

This chain connects TRBV3-1 (or the pseudogene TRBV3-2) to TRBJ1-6; D may be TRBD1 (5 bases). This CDR3 is 16 amino acids long. CDR1 and CDR2 (germline): LGHDT, YNNKEL (reference sequence). V was cut by 1 base and J by 10 bases, with 17 bases left in between. For the CDR3, the DNA is TGTGCCAGCAGCCAAGGTAGCTTCCAGGGCGGATCACCCCTCCACTTT. It encodes CASSQGSFQGGSPLHF.

The chain links TRBV2 to TRBJ1-4; 9 positions agree with TRBD1. J gave up 6 bases and V 6 bases, and 5 bases lay outside the gene matches. Looked up from germline, CDR1 is SNHLY and CDR2 is FYNNEI. This CDR3 has 14 residues. The CDR3 sequence: CASRGQGRDEKLFF. CDR3 in DNA: TGTGCCAGCAGGGGACAGGGAAGGGATGAAAAACTGTTTTTT.

The chain is built from TRBV4-2 and TRBJ2-5; 8 bases map to TRBD2. The junction had 6 bases not matched to a gene; V was cut back by 5 bases and J by 1 base. Germline CDR1 is LGHNA and CDR2 is YNFKEQ. CDR3 size: 15 residues. The CDR3: CASSNGLAAQETQYF. CDR3 in DNA: TGTGCCAGCAGCAACGGACTAGCAGCCCAAGAGACCCAGTACTTC.

This chain uses TRBV7-8 with TRBJ1-1, with 7 bases that match TRBD1. J was trimmed by 1 base and V by 0 bases; bases with no gene match: 8. Germline V gene lookup returns CDR1 SGHVS and CDR2 FQNEAQ. The CDR3 is made up of 17 amino acids. The CDR3 here is CASSLARPGQWNTEAFF. CDR3 nucleotide sequence: TGTGCCAGCAGCTTAGCGCGACCGGGACAGTGGAACACTGAAGCTTTCTTT.

The chain recombines TRBV11-3 with TRBJ2-5; 14 bases agree with TRBD2. Per germline, CDR1 SGHNT and CDR2 YENEEA. CDR3 size: 18 residues. V lost 5 bases to trimming and J lost 2 bases; unmatched junction nucleotides: 10. This CDR3 reads CASSLGRTSGGRQETQYF. In DNA, the CDR3 is TGTGCCAGCAGCCTAGGTCGGACTAGCGGGGGGAGACAAGAGACCCAGTACTTC.

The chain combines TRBV6-5 with TRBJ1-4; D might be TRBD1 (5 bases). V lost 7 bases and J lost 0, with 9 bases in between. The CDR3 length is 14 residues. The V gene's germline CDR1 is MNHEY and CDR2 SVGAGI. The CDR3 region is CASMGTATNEKLFF. CDR3 DNA: TGTGCCAGCATGGGGACTGCAACTAATGAAAAACTGTTTTTT.

The chain employs TRBV9 and TRBJ2-1; possible D gene TRBD2, 6 bases. The CDR3 spans 15 residues. The ends were cut back, 0 bases at V and 1 base at J, with 8 bases in the middle. Germline V gene lookup returns CDR1 SGDLS and CDR2 YYNGEE. CDR3 residues: CASSVVAGSYNEQFF. The CDR3 nucleotides read TGTGCCAGCAGCGTAGTGGCGGGGTCCTACAATGAGCAGTTCTTC.

The chain employs TRBV27 and TRBJ1-5, with D possibly matching TRBD1 (5 bases). The CDR3 length is 15 residues. Germline V gene lookup returns CDR1 MNHEY and CDR2 SMNVEV (reference sequence). Trimming took off 6 bases at V and 6 bases at J, with 18 bases between the two ends. CDR3 sequence reads: CASSTTRALVQPQHF. The CDR3 coding sequence is TGTGCCAGCAGCACGACCAGGGCCCTGGTTCAGCCCCAGCATTTT.

This clone was seen only once. V and J are TRBV19 and TRBJ1-1; maybe TRBD1 (5 bases). Germline values: CDR1 LNHDA, CDR2 SQIVND (reference sequence). Trimming stripped 6 bases from V and 10 bases from J, with 18 bases between. This CDR3 has 13 residues. The CDR3 is CASSPQGLGGAFF. CDR3 in DNA: TGTGCCAGTAGCCCCCAGGGCCTGGGGGGAGCTTTCTTT.

V gene TRBV7-8 combines with J gene TRBJ1-5; TRBD1 aligns across 9 bases. Germline lookup yields CDR1 SGHVS and CDR2 FQNEAQ. The CDR3 is made up of 15 amino acids. V shed 4 bases, J shed 6 bases, and the junction held 7 bases outside the gene matches. The CDR3 sequence is CASSSNRGRGQPQHF. As DNA, the CDR3 is TGTGCCAGCAGCTCGAACAGGGGGCGCGGTCAGCCCCAGCATTTT.

The chain employs TRBV28 and TRBJ1-2, with 9 bases identical to TRBD1. Per germline, CDR1 MDHEN and CDR2 SYDVKM. This CDR3 region has 13 residues. After removal of 4 bases from V and 6 bases from J, the junction contained 3 bases not matched to a gene. CDR3 sequence (DNA): TGTGCCAGCAGTTCCGGGACAGGGAATGGCTACACCTTC. Protein: CASSSGTGNGYTF.

This chain links TRBV3-1 (or the pseudogene TRBV3-2) with TRBJ2-2; 14 bases are shared with TRBD2. The CDR3 spans 15 residues. The V and J ends lost 4 bases and 6 bases, in that order; junction bases with no gene match: 1. In germline, CDR1 is LGHDT, CDR2 YNNKEL (reference sequence). The CDR3 DNA follows: TGTGCCAGCAGCCTGGGACTAGCGGGAGCCGGGGAGCTGTTTTTT. It codes for CASSLGLAGAGELFF.

V is TRBV5-4 and J is TRBJ1-1; 8 bases agree with TRBD1. Germline V gives CDR1 SGHNT, CDR2 YYREEE (reference sequence). The CDR3 has 14 residues. Unmatched junction bases numbered 8, after V lost 4 bases and J lost 6 bases. Here the CDR3 reads CASSLRQGKAEAFF. In nucleotides, the CDR3 is TGTGCCAGCAGCCTACGACAGGGGAAGGCTGAAGCTTTCTTT. Using reference TRBV5-4 and TRBJ1-1 for the parts outside the CDR3, the full variable domain is ETGVTQSPTHLIKTRGQQVTLRCSSQSGHNTVSWYQQALGQGPQFIFQYYREEENGRGNFPPRFSGLQFPNYSSELNVNALELDDSALYLCASSLRQGKAEAFFGQGTRLTVV.

The rearrangement joins TRBV24-1 to TRBJ2-2; the D gene is possibly TRBD1 (6 bases). V dropped 0 bases and J dropped 4 bases, with 17 bases sitting between them. The CDR3 spans 18 residues. CDR1 is KGHDR, CDR2 SFDVKD, per germline. CDR3 bases: TGTGCCACCAGTGATTTGCCGAAAAGGGGGATCGGCACCGGGGAGCTGTTTTTT. It specifies CATSDLPKRGIGTGELFF.